This T cell receptor beta chain was recovered during a study of breast tumors, draining lymph nodes, adjacent tissues. Axillary draining lymph nodes of breast cancer patients supplied the node samples. Findings and limits, study-wide: Tumor repertoires ranked between lymph nodes and nontumor tissue in diversity, with V and J gene preferences.

TCRdb reprocessed the multiplex PCR reads with MiXCR, giving one entry per CDR3 protein. The data contain 150,000 or so distinct CDR3 sequences, roughly a third of them seen just once; the ten biggest clones take up about 3.8%. Concerning this clonotype itself: Its antigen is as yet unknown.

The CDR3 consists of 15 residues. V gave up 5 bases and J gave up 4 bases; unmatched junction bases: 8. In germline, CDR1 is MNHNS, CDR2 SASEGT. The specimen sequenced was axillary lymph node tissue. This sequence originates from a female donor with breast cancer. Some clones in this sample may be carry-over from other donors' samples. The chain employs TRBV6-1 and TRBJ2-7; 10 nucleotides match TRBD1. The CDR3 bases are TGTGCCAGCAGTCAGTCGGTGGGACAGGGGTACGAGCAGTACTTC. This translates into CASSQSVGQGYEQYF.